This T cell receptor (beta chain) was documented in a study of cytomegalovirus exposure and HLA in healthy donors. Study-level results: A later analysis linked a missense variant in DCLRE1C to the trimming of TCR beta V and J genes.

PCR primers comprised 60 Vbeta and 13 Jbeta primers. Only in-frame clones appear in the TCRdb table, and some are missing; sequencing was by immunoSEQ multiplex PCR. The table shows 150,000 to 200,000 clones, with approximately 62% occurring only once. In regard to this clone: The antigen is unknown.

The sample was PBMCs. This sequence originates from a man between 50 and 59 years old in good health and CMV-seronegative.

The CDR3 bases are TGTGCCAGCAGCTTGGGGACGGGGACAGGGCGATACGAGCAGTACTTC. Its protein is CASSLGTGTGRYEQYF. This chain links TRBV5-5 with TRBJ2-7, with 9 bases lining up with TRBD1. The J segment lost 4 bases and the V segment lost 0 bases, leaving 8 bases of the junction unmatched. Germline V CDR1 and CDR2: SGHKS, YYEKEE (reference sequence). CDR3 size: 16 residues.